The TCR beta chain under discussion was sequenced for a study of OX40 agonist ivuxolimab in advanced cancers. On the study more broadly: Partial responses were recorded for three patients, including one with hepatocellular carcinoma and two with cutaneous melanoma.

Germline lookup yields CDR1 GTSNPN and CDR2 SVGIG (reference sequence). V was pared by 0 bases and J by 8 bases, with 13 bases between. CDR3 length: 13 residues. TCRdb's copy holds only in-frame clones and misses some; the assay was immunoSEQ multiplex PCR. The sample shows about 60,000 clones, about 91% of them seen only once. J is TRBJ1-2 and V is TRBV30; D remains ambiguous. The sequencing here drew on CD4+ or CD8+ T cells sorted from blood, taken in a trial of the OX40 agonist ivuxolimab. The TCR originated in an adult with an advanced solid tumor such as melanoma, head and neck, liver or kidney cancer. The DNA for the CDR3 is TGTGCCTGGAGTGTGAAGGGCGGTCGGGGCTACACCTTC. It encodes CAWSVKGGRGYTF.